This T cell receptor beta chain was retrieved from a study of shared clonotypes between healthy human individuals. Study context: Each donor contributed plates that comprised three CD4 naive, three CD4 memory, two CD8 naive and one CD8 memory.

It was CD45RO-negative cells, positively selected for CCR7, that made up naive CD8 cells, with terminally differentiated effector memory CD45RA+ cells excluded. The sorted-subset replicate PCRs were given about 210 ng DNA, which is roughly 30,000 T cell genomes. Sequenced by immunoSEQ multiplex PCR; TCRdb stores in-frame clones only, minus some. The sample contains some 630,000 clones, 96% of which appear only once. Unmatched junction bases numbered 16, after V lost 5 bases and J lost 10 bases. The CDR3 totals 16 residues. Germline lookup yields CDR1 SGHVS and CDR2 FQNEAQ. Sequenced: naive CD8+ T cells sorted from blood. This receptor was taken from a woman younger than 45 in good health. The chain joins TRBV7-8 to TRBJ2-1; 8 bases align to TRBD2. This CDR3 reads CASSPGLAGHDGEQFF. The CDR3 nucleotides are TGTGCCAGCAGCCCTGGACTAGCTGGGCATGACGGGGAGCAGTTCTTC.